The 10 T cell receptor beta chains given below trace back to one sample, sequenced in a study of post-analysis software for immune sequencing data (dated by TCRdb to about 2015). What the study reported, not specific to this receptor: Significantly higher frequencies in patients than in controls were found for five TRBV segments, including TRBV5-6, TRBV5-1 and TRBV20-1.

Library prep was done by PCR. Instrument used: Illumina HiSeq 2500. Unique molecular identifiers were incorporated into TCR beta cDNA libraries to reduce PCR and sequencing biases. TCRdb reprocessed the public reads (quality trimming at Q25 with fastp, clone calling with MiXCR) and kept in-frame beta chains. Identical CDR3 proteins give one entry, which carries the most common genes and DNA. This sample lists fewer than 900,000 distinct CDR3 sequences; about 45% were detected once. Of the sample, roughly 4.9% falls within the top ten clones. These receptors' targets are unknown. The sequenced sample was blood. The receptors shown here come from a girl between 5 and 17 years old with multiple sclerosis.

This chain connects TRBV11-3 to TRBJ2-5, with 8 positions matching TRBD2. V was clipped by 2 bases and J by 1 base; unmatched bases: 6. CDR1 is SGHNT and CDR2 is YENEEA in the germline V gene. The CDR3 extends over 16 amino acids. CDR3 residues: CASSLFPSGPQETQYF. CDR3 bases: TGTGCCAGCAGCTTATTCCCTAGCGGGCCCCAAGAGACCCAGTACTTC. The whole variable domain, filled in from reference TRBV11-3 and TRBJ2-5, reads EAGVVQSPRYKIIEKKQPVAFWCNPISGHNTLYWYLQNLGQGPELLIRYENEEAVDDSQLPKDRFSAERLKGVDSTLKIQPAELGDSAVYLCASSLFPSGPQETQYFGPGTRLLVL.

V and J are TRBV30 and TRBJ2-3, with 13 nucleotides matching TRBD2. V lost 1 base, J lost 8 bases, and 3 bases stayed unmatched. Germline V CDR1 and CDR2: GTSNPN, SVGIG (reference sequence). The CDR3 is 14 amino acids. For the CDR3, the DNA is TGTGCCTGGAGTGCGGGACTAGCGGGATCTACGCAGTATTTT. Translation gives CAWSAGLAGSTQYF.

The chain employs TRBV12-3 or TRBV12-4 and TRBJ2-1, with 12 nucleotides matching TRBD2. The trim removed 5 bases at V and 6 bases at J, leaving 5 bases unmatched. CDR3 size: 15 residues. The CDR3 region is CASSPTSGRRNEQFF. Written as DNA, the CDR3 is TGTGCCAGCAGTCCTACTAGCGGGAGGCGCAATGAGCAGTTCTTC.

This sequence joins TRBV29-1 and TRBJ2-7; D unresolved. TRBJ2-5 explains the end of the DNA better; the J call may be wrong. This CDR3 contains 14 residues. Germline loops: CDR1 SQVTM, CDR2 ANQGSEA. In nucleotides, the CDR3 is TGCAGCGTTGAAGGGGCGGACCTCCCAGAGACCCAGTACTTC. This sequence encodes CSVEGADLPETQYF.

DNA for the CDR3: TGTGCCACCAGCAGAGAGCTTGAGGGACCCTACGAGCAGTACTTC. Translated, it gives CATSRELEGPYEQYF. The chain links TRBV15 to TRBJ2-7; D assignment may be TRBD1 or TRBD2 (5 bases each). Trimming took off 0 bases at V and 2 bases at J, with 11 bases between the two ends. This CDR3 has 15 amino acids. Per the germline V gene, CDR1 is LNHNV and CDR2 is YYDKDF (reference sequence).

The CDR3 coding sequence is TGCAGCGTGGGTCTGGGAGGGGATACGCAGTATTTT. Protein: CSVGLGGDTQYF. The chain is built from TRBV29-1 and TRBJ2-3; 7 nucleotides agree with TRBD2. Germline CDR1 SQVTM, CDR2 ANQGSEA. V lost 6 bases, J lost 6 bases, and 6 bases stayed unmatched. The CDR3 covers 12 residues.

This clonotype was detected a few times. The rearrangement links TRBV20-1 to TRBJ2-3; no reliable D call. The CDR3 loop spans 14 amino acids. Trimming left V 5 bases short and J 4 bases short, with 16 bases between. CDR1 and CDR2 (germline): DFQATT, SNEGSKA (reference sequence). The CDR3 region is CSASQWVGADTQYF. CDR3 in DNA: TGCAGTGCTTCCCAGTGGGTAGGCGCAGATACGCAGTATTTT.

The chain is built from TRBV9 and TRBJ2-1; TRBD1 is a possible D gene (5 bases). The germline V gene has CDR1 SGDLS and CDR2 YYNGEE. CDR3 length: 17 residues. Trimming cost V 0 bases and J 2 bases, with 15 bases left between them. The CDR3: CASSVAGQPVAYNEQFF. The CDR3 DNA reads TGTGCCAGCAGCGTAGCCGGACAACCCGTGGCCTACAATGAGCAGTTCTTC.

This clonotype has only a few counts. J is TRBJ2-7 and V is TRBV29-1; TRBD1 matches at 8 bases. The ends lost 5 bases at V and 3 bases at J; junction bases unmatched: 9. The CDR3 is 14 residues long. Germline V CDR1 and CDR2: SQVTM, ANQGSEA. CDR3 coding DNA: TGCAGCGTTCCCTTAGGGACAGGTCGCTACGAGCAGTACTTC. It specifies CSVPLGTGRYEQYF.

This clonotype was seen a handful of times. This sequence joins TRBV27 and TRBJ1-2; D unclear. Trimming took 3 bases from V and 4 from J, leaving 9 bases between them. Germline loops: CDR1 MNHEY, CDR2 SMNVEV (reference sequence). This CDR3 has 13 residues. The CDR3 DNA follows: TGTGCCAGCAGTTTTTCGGTCAGCTATGGCTACACCTTC. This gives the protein CASSFSVSYGYTF.